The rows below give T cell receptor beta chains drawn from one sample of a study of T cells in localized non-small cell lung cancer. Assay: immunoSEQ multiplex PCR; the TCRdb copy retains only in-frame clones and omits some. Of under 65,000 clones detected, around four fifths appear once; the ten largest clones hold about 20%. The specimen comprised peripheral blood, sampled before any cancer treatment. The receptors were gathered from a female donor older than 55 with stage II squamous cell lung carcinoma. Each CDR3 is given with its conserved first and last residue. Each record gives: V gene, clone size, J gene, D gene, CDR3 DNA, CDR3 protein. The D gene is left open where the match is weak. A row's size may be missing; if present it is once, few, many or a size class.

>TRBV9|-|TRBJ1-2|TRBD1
TGTGCCAGCAGCGCGACAGGGGGCGTTGTCTATGGCTACACCTTC
CASSATGGVVYGYTF
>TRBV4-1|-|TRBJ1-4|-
TGCGCCAGCAGCCAAGATGTGAGGGAACTGTTTTTT
CASSQDVRELFF
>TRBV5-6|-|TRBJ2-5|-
TGTGCCAGCAGCTTTGGTGTCAGGGCTGAAGAGACCCAGTACTTC
CASSFGVRAEETQYF
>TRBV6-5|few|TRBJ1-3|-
TGTGCCAGCAGTTACTCGGGCGGGTACTCTGGAAACACCATATATTTT
CASSYSGGYSGNTIYF
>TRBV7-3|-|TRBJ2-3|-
TGTGCCAGCAGCTTAGGGGGCTCGAAAGATACGCAGTATTTT
CASSLGGSKDTQYF
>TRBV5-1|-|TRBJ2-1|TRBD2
TGCGCCAGCAGCGCCCGGACTAGCGGGGGCCCCTATTCGTTCTTC
CASSARTSGGPYSFF
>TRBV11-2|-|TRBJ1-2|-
TGTGCCAGCAGTTTCTCGGACAGTAACTATGGCTACACCTTC
CASSFSDSNYGYTF
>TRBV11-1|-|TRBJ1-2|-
TGTGCCAGCAGCTTAGCTGGTGGGGGTAACTATGGCTACACCTTC
CASSLAGGGNYGYTF
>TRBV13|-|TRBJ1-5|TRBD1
TGTGCCAGCAGCTTAGCCGGGACAGGGGGCCCCAGCAATCAGCCCCAGCATTTT
CASSLAGTGGPSNQPQHF
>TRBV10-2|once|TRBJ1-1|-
TGCGCCAGCACCTACTCGGGCATGAACACTGAAGCTTTCTTT
CASTYSGMNTEAFF
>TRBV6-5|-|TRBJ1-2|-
TGTGCCAGCAGCAGGGACCTCTATGGCTACACCTTC
CASSRDLYGYTF
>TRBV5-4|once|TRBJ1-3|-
TGTGCCAGCAGCTACCCCTCTGGAAACACCATATATTTT
CASSYPSGNTIYF
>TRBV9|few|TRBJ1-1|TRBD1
TGTGCCAGCAGCTTTGACAGGGTCGGCACTGAAGCTTTCTTT
CASSFDRVGTEAFF
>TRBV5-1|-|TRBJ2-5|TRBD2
TGCGCCAGCAGCCCCGGACTAGCGGGGGGCCCGGCCCAAGAGACCCAGTACTTC
CASSPGLAGGPAQETQYF
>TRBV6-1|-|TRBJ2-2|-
TGTGCCAGCAGTGGACAGGCCGACACCGGGGAGCTGTTTTTT
CASSGQADTGELFF
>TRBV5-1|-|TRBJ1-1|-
TGCGCCAGCAACCGAGGGGGGGGATCCCCCAACACTGAAGCTTTCTTT
CASNRGGGSPNTEAFF
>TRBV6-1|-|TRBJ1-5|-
TGTGCCAGCAGTGACGGCAGGGCACGCTATCAGCCCCAGCATTTT
CASSDGRARYQPQHF
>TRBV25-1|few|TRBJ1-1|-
TGTGCCAGCAGTGCCCACGGGGGGAACACTGAAGCTTTCTTT
CASSAHGGNTEAFF
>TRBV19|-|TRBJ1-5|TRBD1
TGTGCCAGTAGGTTTTCGGGACAGGGGGCTTATCAGCCCCAGCATTTT
CASRFSGQGAYQPQHF
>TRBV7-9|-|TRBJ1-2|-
TGTGCCAGCAGCTTAGCGTGGCAGGATGGCTACACCTTC
CASSLAWQDGYTF
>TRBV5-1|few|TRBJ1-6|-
TGCGCCAGCAGCTTGGAAGGTACCTATAATTCACCCCTCCACTTT
CASSLEGTYNSPLHF
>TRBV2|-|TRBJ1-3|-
TGTGCCAGCAGTGGGAACTCTGGAAACACCATATATTTT
CASSGNSGNTIYF
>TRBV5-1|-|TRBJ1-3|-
TGCGCCAGCAGCACCCATCCGAGGAGGGCCTCTGGAAACACCATATATTTT
CASSTHPRRASGNTIYF
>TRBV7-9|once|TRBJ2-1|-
TGTGCCAGCAGCCCTGACCGGGACGGTGAGCAGTTCTTC
CASSPDRDGEQFF
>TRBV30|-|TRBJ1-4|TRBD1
TGTGCCTGGAGTCGGGGACAGGCGGGGGATGAAAAACTGTTTTTT
CAWSRGQAGDEKLFF
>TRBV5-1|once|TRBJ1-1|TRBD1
TGCGCCAGCAGCCTGGGGATTGATCCAAAGGGGGCAGCGAACACTGAAGCTTTCTTT
CASSLGIDPKGAANTEAFF
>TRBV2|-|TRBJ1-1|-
TGTGCCAGCAGTGAAACCCCGGGATCGAACACTGAAGCTTTCTTT
CASSETPGSNTEAFF
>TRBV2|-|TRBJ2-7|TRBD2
TGTGCCAGCAGGGTACGACTAGCGGGGACCTACGAGCAGTACTTC
CASRVRLAGTYEQYF
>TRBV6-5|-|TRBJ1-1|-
TGTGCCAGCAGTTTACAGCGAGGGAACACTGAAGCTTTCTTT
CASSLQRGNTEAFF
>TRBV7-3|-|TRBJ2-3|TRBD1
TGTGCCAGCAGCTCAGGACAGGGCCTAGAAGATACGCAGTATTTT
CASSSGQGLEDTQYF
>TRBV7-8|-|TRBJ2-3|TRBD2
TGTGCCAGCAGCTTAGCCTCCGGGACTAGCGGTCGCACAGATACGCAGTATTTT
CASSLASGTSGRTDTQYF
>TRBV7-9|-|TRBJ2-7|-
TGTGCCAGCAGCTTAGGAGCGTACTCCTACGAGCAGTACTTC
CASSLGAYSYEQYF
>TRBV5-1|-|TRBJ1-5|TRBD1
TGCGCCAGCAGCAAGGGACAGCCCAATCAGCCCCAGCATTTT
CASSKGQPNQPQHF
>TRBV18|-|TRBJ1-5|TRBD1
TGTGCCAGCTCACCCTCTGCGGGACAGGGGGCACGTAATCAGCCCCAGCATTTT
CASSPSAGQGARNQPQHF
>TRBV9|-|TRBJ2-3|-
TGTGCCAGCAGCGTAGGGTCGGGGTTCACAGATACGCAGTATTTT
CASSVGSGFTDTQYF
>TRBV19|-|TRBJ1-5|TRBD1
TGTGCCAGTGCCGGGACAGGGAGTACGAATCAGCCCCAGCATTTT
CASAGTGSTNQPQHF
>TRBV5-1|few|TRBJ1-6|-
TGCGCCAGCAGCTTGACTATGTCCGGGAATTCACCCCTCCACTTT
CASSLTMSGNSPLHF
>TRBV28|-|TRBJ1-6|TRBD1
TGTGCCAGCAGTTTATGGGGGACAGGGGGTGGTTCACCCCTCCACTTT
CASSLWGTGGGSPLHF
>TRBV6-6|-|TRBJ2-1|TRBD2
TGTGCCAGCAGTTACAGCGGGGGCGCTAACAATGAGCAGTTCTTC
CASSYSGGANNEQFF
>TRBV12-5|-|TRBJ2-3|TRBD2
TGTGCTAGTGGTTGGAGCGGGGCTAGCACAGATACGCAGTATTTT
CASGWSGASTDTQYF
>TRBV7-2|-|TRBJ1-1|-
TGTGCCAGCAGCTTGTACGGGGTTGAAGCTTTCTTT
CASSLYGVEAFF
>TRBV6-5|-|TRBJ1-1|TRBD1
TGTGCCAGCAGACTCAACAGGGGGACTGAAGCTTTCTTT
CASRLNRGTEAFF
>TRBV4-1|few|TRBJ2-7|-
TGCGCCTCGGGGGATCTCTCGACCTACGAGCAGTACTTC
CASGDLSTYEQYF
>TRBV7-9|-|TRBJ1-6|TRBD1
TGTGCCAGCAGCTTCGCCCGGGACAGCTCTTTATTCTCAAATTCACCCCTCCACTTT
CASSFARDSSLFSNSPLHF
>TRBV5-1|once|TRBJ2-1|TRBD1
TGCGCCAGCAGCGTTATCCTTACAGGGGGCTCCTACAATGAGCAGTTCTTC
CASSVILTGGSYNEQFF
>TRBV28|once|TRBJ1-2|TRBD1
TGTGCCAGCAGTCCAGGACAGGGGGACTACACCTTC
CASSPGQGDYTF
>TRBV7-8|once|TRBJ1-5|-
TGTGCCAGCAGCTTAGAAAGTTTGGGCCAGCCCCAGCATTTT
CASSLESLGQPQHF
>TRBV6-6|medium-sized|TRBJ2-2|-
TGTGCCAGCAGCCGGGACTTGGGGATCACCGGGGAGCTGTTTTTT
CASSRDLGITGELFF
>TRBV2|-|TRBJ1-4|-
TGTGCCAGCAGTGAATGGGAGGGAAGGGGCGCAAAACTGTTTTTT
CASSEWEGRGAKLFF
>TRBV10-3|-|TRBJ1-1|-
TGTGCCATCAGTGACCGAGGGAAGAACACTGAAGCTTTCTTT
CAISDRGKNTEAFF
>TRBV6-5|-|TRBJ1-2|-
TGTGCCAGCAGTCACGACAGTAACTATGGCTACACCTTC
CASSHDSNYGYTF
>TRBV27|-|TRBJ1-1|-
TGTGCCAGCAGTTTATTGGCAGGTTTGAACACTGAAGCTTTCTTT
CASSLLAGLNTEAFF
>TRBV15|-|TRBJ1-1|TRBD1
TGTGCCACCAGCAGGACCGGGACAGGAGCTTTTAGGGCTTTCTTT
CATSRTGTGAFRAFF
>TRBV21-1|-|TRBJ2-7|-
TGTGCCAGCCGTCCAGTCTTGAATTTCTACGAGCAGTACTTC
CASRPVLNFYEQYF
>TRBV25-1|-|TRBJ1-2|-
TGTGCCAGCAGTGAAACAGCGGGGGGCTACACCTTC
CASSETAGGYTF
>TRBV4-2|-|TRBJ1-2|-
TGTGCCAGCACCTCAATAGGGCGTCCGCTGGATGGCTACACCTTC
CASTSIGRPLDGYTF
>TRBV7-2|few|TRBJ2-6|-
TGTGCCAGCAGCTTAGGGCGGTTCTCTGGGGCCAACGTCCTGACTTTC
CASSLGRFSGANVLTF
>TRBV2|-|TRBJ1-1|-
TGTGCCAGCTGTCCGGACAGGAACACTGAAGCTTTCTTT
CASCPDRNTEAFF